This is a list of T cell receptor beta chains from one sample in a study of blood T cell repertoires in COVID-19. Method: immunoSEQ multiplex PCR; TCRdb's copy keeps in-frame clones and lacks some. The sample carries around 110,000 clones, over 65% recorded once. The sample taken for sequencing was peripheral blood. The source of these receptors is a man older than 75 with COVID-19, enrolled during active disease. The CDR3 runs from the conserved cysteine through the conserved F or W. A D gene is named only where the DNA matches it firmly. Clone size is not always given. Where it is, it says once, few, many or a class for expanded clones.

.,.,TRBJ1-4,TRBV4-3,CASSQERITPGEKLFF,TGCGCCAGCAGCCAAGAAAGAATAACTCCAGGTGAAAAACTGTTTTTT
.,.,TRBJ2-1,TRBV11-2,CASSRRGAGSIYNEQFF,TGTGCCAGCAGCCGCCGGGGGGCAGGGAGCATTTACAATGAGCAGTTCTTC
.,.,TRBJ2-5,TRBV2,CASSELLRETQYF,TGTGCCAGCAGTGAGTTGCTGCGGGAGACCCAGTACTTC
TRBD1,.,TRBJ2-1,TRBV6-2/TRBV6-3,CASSSPSTGLVNGEQFF,TGTGCCAGCAGTTCCCCGTCGACAGGGTTGGTGAATGGTGAGCAGTTCTTC
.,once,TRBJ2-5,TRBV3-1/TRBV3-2,CASPWDCTQETQYF,TGTGCCAGCCCTTGGGACTGCACACAAGAGACCCAGTACTTC
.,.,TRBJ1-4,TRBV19,CASSTPRSNEKLFF,TGTGCCAGTAGTACGCCTAGGAGTAATGAAAAACTGTTTTTT
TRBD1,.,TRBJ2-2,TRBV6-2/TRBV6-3,CASTPGQGYTGELFF,TGTGCCAGCACCCCGGGACAGGGGTACACCGGGGAGCTGTTTTTT
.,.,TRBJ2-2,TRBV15,CATSRDAQGGELFF,TGTGCCACCAGCAGAGATGCCCAGGGTGGGGAGCTGTTTTTT
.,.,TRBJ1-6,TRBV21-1,CASRKPSHSPLHF,TGTGCCAGCAGAAAGCCGTCCCATTCACCCCTCCACTTT
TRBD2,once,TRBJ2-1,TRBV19,CASSLGSGGYYNEQFF,TGTGCCAGTAGCCTAGGGTCGGGGGGTTATTACAATGAGCAGTTCTTC
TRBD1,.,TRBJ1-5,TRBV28,CASSGDRGGSNQPQHF,TGTGCCAGCAGTGGTGACAGGGGCGGTAGCAATCAGCCCCAGCATTTT
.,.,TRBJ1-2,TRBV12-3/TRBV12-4,CASSLVQGGYTF,TGTGCCAGCAGTTTGGTACAGGGAGGCTACACCTTC
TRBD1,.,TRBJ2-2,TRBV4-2,CASSQEVGQVTGELFF,TGTGCCAGCAGCCAAGAAGTGGGACAGGTCACCGGGGAGCTGTTTTTT
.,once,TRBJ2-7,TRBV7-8,CASSLVARVVESYEQYF,TGTGCCAGCAGCTTAGTGGCCCGGGTTGTCGAGTCCTACGAGCAGTACTTC
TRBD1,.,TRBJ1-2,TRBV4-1,CASSPRTGGIYGYTF,TGCGCCAGCAGCCCAAGGACAGGGGGGATCTATGGCTACACCTTC
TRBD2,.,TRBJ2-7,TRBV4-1,CASSQTGAGGPGYEQYF,TGCGCCAGCAGCCAAACGGGGGCGGGAGGGCCCGGGTACGAGCAGTACTTC
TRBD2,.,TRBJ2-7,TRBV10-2,CASSPGLAPTYEQYF,TGCGCCAGCAGCCCCGGACTAGCGCCAACCTACGAGCAGTACTTC
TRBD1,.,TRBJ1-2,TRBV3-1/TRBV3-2,CASSRPQGGGYTF,TGTGCCAGCAGCCGCCCGCAGGGGGGTGGCTACACCTTC
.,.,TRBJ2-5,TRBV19,CASSIDFTVQETQYF,TGTGCCAGTAGTATAGATTTTACAGTCCAAGAGACCCAGTACTTC
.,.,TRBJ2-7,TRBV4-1,CASSHPDTSYEQYF,TGCGCCAGCAGCCACCCGGACACCTCCTACGAGCAGTACTTC
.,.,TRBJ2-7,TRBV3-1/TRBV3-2,CASGSSYEQYF,TGTGCCAGCGGCTCCTCCTACGAGCAGTACTTC
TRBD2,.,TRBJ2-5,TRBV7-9,CASSLAPAGPQETQYF,TGTGCCAGCAGCTTAGCCCCAGCGGGACCACAAGAGACCCAGTACTTC
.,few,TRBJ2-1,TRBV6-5,CASSYSFRLDNEQFF,TGTGCCAGCAGTTACTCGTTTAGATTGGACAATGAGCAGTTCTTC
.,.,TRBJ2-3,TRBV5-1,CASSLLSGTTDTQYF,TGCGCCAGCAGCTTGCTAAGCGGGACAACAGATACGCAGTATTTT
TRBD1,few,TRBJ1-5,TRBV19,CASSIRRGHQPQHF,TGTGCCAGTAGTATTCGCAGGGGGCATCAGCCCCAGCATTTT
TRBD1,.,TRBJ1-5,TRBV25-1,CASSDRGNQPQHF,TGTGCCAGCAGTGACAGGGGGAATCAGCCCCAGCATTTT
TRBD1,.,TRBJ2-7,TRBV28,CASMGQGTEQYF,TGTGCCAGCATGGGACAGGGCACAGAGCAGTACTTC
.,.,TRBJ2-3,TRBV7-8,CASSLGMAGKDTQYF,TGTGCCAGCAGCTTAGGGATGGCGGGAAAGGATACGCAGTATTTT
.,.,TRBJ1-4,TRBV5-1,CASSLMSATNEKLFF,TGCGCCAGCAGCTTAATGAGCGCAACTAATGAAAAACTGTTTTTT
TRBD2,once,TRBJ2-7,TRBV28,CASGTSGIFYEQYF,TGTGCCAGCGGGACTAGCGGGATCTTTTACGAGCAGTACTTC
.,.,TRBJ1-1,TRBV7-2,CASSPRTVRGTEAFF,TGTGCCAGCAGCCCCCGGACAGTCCGGGGCACTGAAGCTTTCTTT
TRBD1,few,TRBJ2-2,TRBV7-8,CASSAATDRVGAGELFF,TGTGCCAGCAGCGCAGCCACGGACAGGGTTGGAGCCGGGGAGCTGTTTTTT
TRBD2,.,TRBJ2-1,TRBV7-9,CASSFDGRAEGEQFF,TGTGCCAGCAGCTTTGACGGGAGGGCCGAGGGTGAGCAGTTCTTC
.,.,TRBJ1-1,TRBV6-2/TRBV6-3,CASSSGGTGNTEAFF,TGTGCCAGCAGCTCCGGGGGGACGGGGAACACTGAAGCTTTCTTT
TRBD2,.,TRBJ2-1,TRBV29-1,CSVEGWIGVGSGRAPSYNEQFF,TGCAGCGTTGAAGGTTGGATAGGGGTTGGTAGCGGGAGGGCCCCCTCCTACAATGAGCAGTTCTTC
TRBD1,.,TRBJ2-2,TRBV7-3,CASSLTQGAGRELFF,TGTGCCAGCAGCTTAACGCAGGGGGCAGGGAGGGAGCTGTTTTTT
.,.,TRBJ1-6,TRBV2,CASTPTGSPLHF,TGTGCCAGCACCCCCACAGGTTCACCCCTCCACTTT
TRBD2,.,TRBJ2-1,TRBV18,CASSLGTSGSYNEQFF,TGTGCCAGCTCACTCGGGACTAGCGGTTCCTACAATGAGCAGTTCTTC
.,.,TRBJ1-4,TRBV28,CDMRGLRRKTVF,TGTGATATGAGGGGGTTAAGGAGAAAAACTGTTTTT
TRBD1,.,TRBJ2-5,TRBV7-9,CASTINGQGALETQYF,TGTGCCAGCACCATAAATGGCCAGGGGGCCCTAGAGACCCAGTACTTC
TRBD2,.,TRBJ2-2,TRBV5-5,CASTEFSGRIGELFF,TGTGCCAGCACCGAATTTAGCGGGAGGATCGGGGAGCTGTTTTTT
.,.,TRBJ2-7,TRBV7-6,CASSLEGSGLPYEQYF,TGTGCCAGCAGCTTAGAGGGGTCAGGGCTTCCCTACGAGCAGTACTTC
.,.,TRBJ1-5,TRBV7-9,CASSLAGANQPQHF,TGTGCCAGCAGCTTAGCGGGGGCCAATCAGCCCCAGCATTTT
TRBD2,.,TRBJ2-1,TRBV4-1,CASSTGTSSYNEQFF,TGCGCCAGCAGCACCGGGACTAGCTCCTACAATGAGCAGTTCTTC
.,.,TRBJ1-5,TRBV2,CASSEAEGSRQPQHF,TGTGCCAGCAGTGAAGCGGAGGGAAGTCGGCAGCCCCAGCATTTT
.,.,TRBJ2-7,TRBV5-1,CASSLVAGSENEQYF,TGCGCCAGCAGCTTGGTGGCAGGCTCCGAGAACGAGCAGTACTTC
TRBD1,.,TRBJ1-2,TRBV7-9,CASSLGQGSGYTF,TGTGCCAGCAGCTTGGGACAGGGGAGTGGCTACACCTTC
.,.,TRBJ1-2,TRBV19,CASSIDSQSRYGYTF,TGTGCCAGTAGTATAGACTCGCAAAGCCGCTATGGCTACACCTTC
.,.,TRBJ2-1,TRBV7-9,CASSPRSGLTDEQFF,TGTGCCAGCAGCCCACGGAGCGGGCTTACTGATGAGCAGTTCTTC
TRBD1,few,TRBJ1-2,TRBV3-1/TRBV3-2,CASSQGDRRGYTF,TGTGCCAGCAGCCAAGGGGACAGACGGGGCTACACCTTC
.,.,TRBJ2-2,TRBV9,CASSVSAVSGELFF,TGTGCCAGCAGCGTATCAGCGGTTTCCGGGGAGCTGTTTTTT
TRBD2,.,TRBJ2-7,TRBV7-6,CASSLGGGRALEEQYF,TGTGCCAGCAGCTTAGGTGGCGGGAGGGCCTTGGAGGAGCAGTACTTC
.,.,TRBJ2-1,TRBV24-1,CATSDDSALEQFF,TGTGCCACCAGTGATGACAGTGCCCTGGAGCAGTTCTTC